Given below is one T cell receptor beta chain in context. The source of the sample is a study of T cell changes during pregnancy in multiple sclerosis. Repertoires were generated with immunoSEQ multiplex PCR, while TCRdb's copy carries only in-frame clones and drops some. Among 40,000 to 60,000 clones listed, under 90% were seen once. The CDR3 is 16 amino acids. The germline gives CDR1 MNHNS, CDR2 SASEGT. The ends lost 3 bases at V and 1 base at J; junction bases unmatched: 1. Sequencing used peripheral blood, obtained in the first trimester of pregnancy. The source of this sequence is a female donor in good health, enrolled as a control in a pregnancy study. The rearrangement uses TRBV6-1 and TRBJ1-4; 11 bases match TRBD1. CDR3 nucleotide sequence: TGTGCCAGCAGTGAGGACAGGGGGCTAACTAATGAAAAACTGTTTTTT. This sequence encodes CASSEDRGLTNEKLFF.